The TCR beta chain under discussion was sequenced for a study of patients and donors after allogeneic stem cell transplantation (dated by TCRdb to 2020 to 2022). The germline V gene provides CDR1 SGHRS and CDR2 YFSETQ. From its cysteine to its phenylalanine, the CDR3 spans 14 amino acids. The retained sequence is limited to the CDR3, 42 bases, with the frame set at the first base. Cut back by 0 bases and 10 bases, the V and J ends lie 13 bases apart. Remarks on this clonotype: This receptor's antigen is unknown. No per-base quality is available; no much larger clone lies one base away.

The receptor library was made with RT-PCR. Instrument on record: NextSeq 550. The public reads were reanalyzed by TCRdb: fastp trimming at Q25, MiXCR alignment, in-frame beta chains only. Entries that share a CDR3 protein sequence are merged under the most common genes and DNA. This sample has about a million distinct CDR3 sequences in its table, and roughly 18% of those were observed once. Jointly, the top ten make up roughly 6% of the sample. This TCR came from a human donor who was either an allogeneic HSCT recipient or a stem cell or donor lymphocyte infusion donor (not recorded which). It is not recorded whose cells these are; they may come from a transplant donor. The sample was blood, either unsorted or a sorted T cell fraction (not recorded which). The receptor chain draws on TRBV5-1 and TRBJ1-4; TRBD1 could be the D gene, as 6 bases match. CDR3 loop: CASSLGTVRGKLFF. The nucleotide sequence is TGCGCCAGCAGCTTGGGGACAGTCCGTGGAAAACTGTTTTTT.